Presented here are 19 T cell receptor beta chains from one specimen sequenced in a study of blood T cell repertoires in COVID-19. Repertoires were generated with immunoSEQ multiplex PCR, while TCRdb's copy carries only in-frame clones and drops some. The data hold 180,000 or so clones, with over 75% observed a single time. The sample taken for sequencing was peripheral blood. The receptors originated from a man aged 35-49 years with active or convalescent COVID-19.

This chain joins TRBV2 and TRBJ1-1; 9 bases are a match to TRBD1. After removal of 7 bases from V and 3 bases from J, the junction contained 6 bases not matched to a gene. The germline V gene has CDR1 SNHLY and CDR2 FYNNEI. This CDR3 comprises 14 residues. Here the CDR3 DNA reads TGTGCCAGCATCACAGGGGGCTCGGACACTGAAGCTTTCTTT. This translates into CASITGGSDTEAFF.

The genes are TRBV5-5 and TRBJ1-1; D not resolved. The germline V gene encodes CDR1 SGHKS and CDR2 YYEKEE (reference sequence). The CDR3 is 13 amino acids. The germline V and J ends were trimmed by 3 bases and 11 bases, with 17 bases remaining between them. The CDR3 region is CASSWPAVKEAFF. CDR3 nucleotides: TGTGCCAGCAGCTGGCCCGCAGTAAAGGAGGCTTTCTTT.

This clone has a single count. This chain joins TRBV2 and TRBJ2-2; 8 nucleotides align to TRBD2. V shed 6 bases and J 5 bases; nucleotides not matched to a gene: 5. The germline V gene encodes CDR1 SNHLY and CDR2 FYNNEI. The CDR3 is 14 residues long. The CDR3 coding sequence is TGTGCCAGCAGGACCCGGGGGGGGACCGGGGAGCTGTTTTTT. Translation: CASRTRGGTGELFF.

This chain uses TRBV4-1 with TRBJ2-2; 10 bases agree with TRBD2. The J segment lost 2 bases and the V segment lost 3 bases, leaving 6 bases of the junction unmatched. The CDR3 sequence is 17 residues long. CDR1 is MGHRA and CDR2 is YSYEKL in the germline V gene. CDR3 DNA: TGCGCCAGCAGCCACACTAGCGGGGTTTTAAACACCGGGGAGCTGTTTTTT. Encoded protein: CASSHTSGVLNTGELFF.

The gene calls are TRBV6-4 and TRBJ2-2; D call uncertain. The CDR3 totals 13 residues. V was cut by 4 bases and J by 3 bases, with 6 bases left in between. Germline V lookup: CDR1 MRHNA, CDR2 SNTAGT. CDR3 residues: CASSGHDTGELFF. For the CDR3, the DNA is TGTGCCAGCAGTGGGCACGACACCGGGGAGCTGTTTTTT.

The chain recombines TRBV12-3 or TRBV12-4 with TRBJ1-1; no reliable D call. The CDR3 extends over 11 amino acids. The V end was cut by 9 bases, the J end by 1 base, with 6 bases between. The CDR3 nucleotides are TGTGCCAGTGTTAAGAACACTGAAGCTTTCTTT. Protein sequence: CASVKNTEAFF.

The V call is TRBV6-5, the J call TRBJ2-7, with 7 bases aligning to TRBD1. The germline CDR1 and CDR2 sequences are MNHEY and SVGAGI. The CDR3 runs 13 residues. V was clipped by 2 bases and J by 5 bases; unmatched bases: 3. The CDR3 sequence is CASSYPDRDEQYF. As DNA, the CDR3 is TGTGCCAGCAGTTACCCCGACAGGGACGAGCAGTACTTC.

This chain connects TRBV7-2 to TRBJ2-1; 7 bases align to TRBD2. From germline, CDR1 is SGHTA and CDR2 FQGNSA. The CDR3 sequence is 16 residues long. J lost 2 bases, V lost 5 bases, and 9 bases had no gene match. The CDR3 spells CASSSRGGVTYNEQFF. CDR3 DNA sequence: TGTGCCAGCAGCAGCCGTGGGGGGGTCACCTACAATGAGCAGTTCTTC. Looking up the rest from reference TRBV7-2 and TRBJ2-1 gives the full variable domain: GAGVSQSPSNKVTEKGKDVELRCDPISGHTALYWYRQSLGQGLEFLIYFQGNSAPDKSGLPSDRFSAERTGGSVSTLTIQRTQQEDSAVYLCASSSRGGVTYNEQFFGPGTRLTVL.

This sequence joins TRBV6-2 or TRBV6-3 and TRBJ2-4, with a possible D match to TRBD1 (5 bases). This CDR3 has 18 residues. The germline V gene encodes CDR1 MNHEY and CDR2 SVGEGT. Trimming took off 0 bases at V and 3 bases at J, with 18 bases between the two ends. The CDR3 bases are TGTGCCAGCAGTTACTCGATTATGGCGGACCAGGGCAAAAACATTCAGTACTTC. Its protein is CASSYSIMADQGKNIQYF.

This clone was counted only a few times. V usage is TRBV11-2 and J usage is TRBJ1-5; D is unresolved. The CDR3 consists of 15 residues. V was trimmed by 0 bases and J by 2 bases, leaving 8 bases between them. In germline, CDR1 is SGHAT, CDR2 FQNNGV. The DNA of the CDR3 is TGTGCCAGCAGCTTAGATATATTCGGCAATCAGCCCCAGCATTTT. Translating it yields CASSLDIFGNQPQHF.

The J gene is TRBJ2-3, the V gene TRBV4-2; 8 nucleotides line up with TRBD2. CDR3 length: 16 residues. Germline trimming cut 0 bases from V and 9 bases from J; bases unmatched to any gene: 11. Per the germline V gene, CDR1 is LGHNA and CDR2 is YNFKEQ. The CDR3 loop reads CASSQDHRAGGTTQYF. In nucleotides, the CDR3 is TGTGCCAGCAGCCAAGATCACCGGGCGGGGGGTACGACGCAGTATTTT.

The chain recombines TRBV2 with TRBJ2-3; 9 bases align to TRBD1. CDR3 size: 15 residues. V shed 6 bases and J 3 bases; nucleotides not matched to a gene: 7. Germline V CDR1 and CDR2: SNHLY, FYNNEI. The CDR3 region has the DNA TGTGCCAGCAGCTCAGACAGGGGGAGGACAGATACGCAGTATTTT. Protein: CASSSDRGRTDTQYF. Full variable domain (missing parts from reference TRBV2 and TRBJ2-3): EPEVTQTPSHQVTQMGQEVILRCVPISNHLYFYWYRQILGQKVEFLVSFYNNEISEKSEIFDDQFSVERPDGSNFTLKIRSTKLEDSAMYFCASSSDRGRTDTQYFGPGTRLTVL.

This clone was seen just once. This chain joins TRBV3-1 (or the pseudogene TRBV3-2) and TRBJ2-7; maybe TRBD2 (6 bases). Trimming removed 4 bases from V and 7 bases from J, with 14 bases in between. The CDR3 is made up of 13 amino acids. Per germline, CDR1 LGHDT and CDR2 YNNKEL (reference sequence). CDR3 nucleotide sequence: TGTGCCAGCAGCCCCGGGACTTTGGGAGAGCAGTACTTC. This sequence encodes CASSPGTLGEQYF.

V usage is TRBV11-2 and J usage is TRBJ2-5; D may be TRBD2 (6 bases). Germline V gene data show CDR1 as SGHAT and CDR2 as FQNNGV. V was pared by 1 base and J by 5 bases, with 14 bases between. This CDR3 region has 15 residues. CDR3 protein: CASSLALRGRETQYF. The CDR3 region has the DNA TGTGCCAGCAGCTTAGCTCTGCGGGGCAGGGAGACCCAGTACTTC.

This rearrangement joins TRBV7-2 to TRBJ2-7, with D unresolved. The CDR3 runs 15 residues. Between the trimmed V and J ends, which lost 2 bases and 3 bases, there was a span of 14 bases. CDR1 SGHTA and CDR2 FQGNSA come from the germline V gene. The CDR3 nucleotides read TGTGCCAGCAGCTTATCGGTGACAAAAAGCTACGAGCAGTACTTC. This gives the protein CASSLSVTKSYEQYF.

The V gene is TRBV27, the J gene TRBJ1-3; D may be TRBD1 (6 bases). Trimming took off 6 bases at V and 2 bases at J, with 14 bases between the two ends. CDR3 length: 15 amino acids. CDR1 and CDR2 from the germline V gene are MNHEY and SMNVEV (reference sequence). The CDR3 loop is CASRFTGGAGNTIYF. CDR3 nucleotides: TGTGCCAGCAGATTTACTGGGGGCGCTGGAAACACCATATATTTT.

The V and J genes are TRBV6-5 and TRBJ1-6, with D tentatively TRBD1 (6 bases). Germline CDR1 is MNHEY and CDR2 is SVGAGI. V dropped 5 bases and J dropped 7 bases, with 9 bases sitting between them. CDR3 length: 13 residues. This chain's CDR3 is CASSRQENSPLHF. CDR3 bases: TGTGCCAGCAGTCGACAGGAGAATTCACCCCTCCACTTT.

This sequence joins TRBV28 and TRBJ2-7; tentative D call: TRBD2 (5 bases). The CDR3 extends over 15 amino acids. Germline CDR1 and CDR2: MDHEN and SYDVKM. Trimming cost V 6 bases and J 9 bases, with 24 bases left between them. The CDR3 DNA sequence: TGTGCCAGCAGCCCGGGCGGCGGGTCTGCGGTAAGGCAGTACTTC. The encoded protein is CASSPGGGSAVRQYF. The entire variable domain, with the rest obtained from reference TRBV28 and TRBJ2-7, is as follows: DVKVTQSSRYLVKRTGEKVFLECVQDMDHENMFWYRQDPGLGLRLIYFSYDVKMKEKGDIPEGYSVSREKKERFSLILESASTNQTSMYLCASSPGGGSAVRQYFGPGTRLTVT.

V gene TRBV7-9 combines with J gene TRBJ1-1, with D possibly TRBD1 on 6 matching bases. The CDR3 consists of 15 residues. Germline CDR1 is SEHNR and CDR2 is FQNEAQ (reference sequence). Trimming pared 5 bases from V and 3 bases from J, leaving 16 bases between. The CDR3 DNA follows: TGTGCCAGCAGCACAAGCGCGACAGGTCACACTGAAGCTTTCTTT. Protein: CASSTSATGHTEAFF.